One TCR beta chain is described in this entry. The antigen remains unidentified. The data were produced by immunoSEQ multiplex PCR, yet TCRdb's version contains in-frame clones alone and is incomplete. The sample lists about 66,000 clones; around two thirds were seen once. These data originate in a study of vaccination effects on CD4 cells after COVID-19. At the level of the study: After the second dose, samples were taken at median day 72.

Trimming removed 6 bases from V and 4 bases from J; junction bases left unmatched: 5. The length of the CDR3 is 15 residues. Germline lookup yields CDR1 KGHSH and CDR2 LQKENI. Culture proceeded for 9 to 11 days, and CD4+ T cells were then isolated. Subjects were given two BNT162b2 or mRNA-1273 vaccine doses. The chain is built from TRBV18 and TRBJ2-3, with 12 bases lining up with TRBD1. The TCR comes from a human donor who received a COVID-19 vaccine. Sequencing was performed on CD4+ T cells from PBMCs cultured without peptide, taken after COVID-19 vaccination. The CDR3 here is CASSFGTGGPDTQYF. The CDR3 DNA is TGTGCCAGCTCCTTTGGGACAGGGGGCCCAGATACGCAGTATTTT.